This entry is about one T cell receptor beta chain. TCRdb keeps only in-frame clones here, not all; method: immunoSEQ multiplex PCR. The table shows about 140,000 clones, with under 85% occurring only once. The record originates from a study of blood T cell repertoires in COVID-19. Study overall: COVID-19 samples, acute and convalescent, were from the United States, Italy and Spain. PBMCs, B-cell-depleted T cells, or T cells were the source of the cDNA or gDNA that made up the material.

The length of the CDR3 is 15 residues. Trimming stripped 1 base from V and 1 base from J, with 10 bases between. From germline, CDR1 is SGHDN and CDR2 FVKESK. V usage is TRBV14 and J usage is TRBJ1-1; TRBD1 might be the D (6 bases). The sequence came from a woman at least 80 years old in a cohort sampled during active or convalescent COVID-19. The sequencing sample was made of peripheral blood. The CDR3 sequence is CASSQAIQGNTEAFF. The CDR3 DNA reads as TGTGCCAGCAGCCAAGCAATACAGGGGAACACTGAAGCTTTCTTT.